Following are 25 T cell receptor beta chains from one sample sequenced in a study of T-cell memory formation after mild COVID-19. MiXCR, applied by TCRdb to the 5' RACE reads, yields one record per CDR3 protein. The data contain just over 350,000 distinct CDR3 sequences, roughly an eighth of them seen just once; the ten biggest clones take up about 20%. The sequenced material came from PBMCs or a T cell subset sorted from them (not recorded which). The receptors stem from a man between 18 and 29 years old who had mild COVID-19 (a few samples of this study predate the infection). Cell type and time point are not known.

This clonotype was counted between two and nine times. This rearrangement joins TRBV5-1 to TRBJ2-2; 8 bases are shared with TRBD1. This CDR3 has 19 residues. CDR1 is SGHRS, CDR2 YFSETQ, per germline. V gave up 0 bases and J gave up 5 bases; unmatched junction bases: 15. CDR3 region: CASSLEGTGCGCGTGELFF. Written as DNA, the CDR3 is TGCGCCAGCAGCTTGGAGGGGACAGGTTGTGGTTGTGGAACCGGGGAGCTGTTTTTT.

The V call is TRBV20-1, the J call TRBJ2-7, with no clear D. The CDR3 is made up of 13 amino acids. Germline V lookup: CDR1 DFQATT, CDR2 SNEGSKA (reference sequence). Between the trimmed V and J ends, which lost 3 bases and 2 bases, there was a span of 11 bases. Written as DNA, the CDR3 is TGCAGTGCTAGCGGGCCGACCACCTACGAGCAGTACTTC. Translation: CSASGPTTYEQYF.

The V and J genes are TRBV5-1 and TRBJ1-1; weak D call: TRBD1 (5 bases). Germline V gives CDR1 SGHRS, CDR2 YFSETQ. This CDR3 region has 15 residues. The V end lost 2 bases, the J end lost 1 base, and 12 bases lay between the germline ends. The CDR3: CASSFGGGGNTEAFF. In nucleotides, the CDR3 is TGCGCCAGCAGCTTCGGGGGAGGAGGGAACACTGAAGCTTTCTTT.

The chain joins TRBV6-5 to TRBJ2-2, with a weak D call TRBD1 (6 bases). V was trimmed by 2 bases and J by 2 bases, leaving 9 bases between them. This CDR3 is built from 15 residues. The germline V gene encodes CDR1 MNHEY and CDR2 SVGAGI. The CDR3 DNA reads as TGTGCCAGCAGTTACCGGACAGTTAACACCGGGGAGCTGTTTTTT. Amino acid sequence: CASSYRTVNTGELFF.

This clonotype was counted only a few times. The chain uses TRBV15 and TRBJ2-1, with D perhaps TRBD1 or TRBD2 (5 bases each). The CDR3 consists of 14 residues. V was trimmed by 5 bases and J by 8 bases, leaving 16 bases between them. In germline, CDR1 is LNHNV, CDR2 YYDKDF (reference sequence). The CDR3 region has the DNA TGTGCCACCAGCGGGGACGAGATTTTCCATGAGCAGTTCTTC. It is translated as CATSGDEIFHEQFF. Filled out from reference TRBV15 and TRBJ2-1, the complete variable domain reads DAMVIQNPRYQVTQFGKPVTLSCSQTLNHNVMYWYQQKSSQAPKLLFHYYDKDFNNEADTPDNFQSRRPNTSFCFLDIRSPGLGDTAMYLCATSGDEIFHEQFFGPGTRLTVL.

The chain has TRBV20-1 and TRBJ2-5; D may be TRBD1 or TRBD2 (5 bases each). From germline, CDR1 is DFQATT and CDR2 SNEGSKA (reference sequence). CDR3 length: 14 amino acids. V lost 5 bases and J lost 1, with 14 bases in between. CDR3 residues: CSARRGTSQETQYF. The CDR3 bases are TGCAGTGCTCGTCGGGGCACTAGCCAAGAGACCCAGTACTTC.

This clonotype has only a few counts. The chain uses TRBV19 and TRBJ1-1; 8 positions match TRBD1. Germline loops: CDR1 LNHDA, CDR2 SQIVND (reference sequence). This CDR3 region has 14 residues. Unmatched junction bases numbered 14, after V lost 6 bases and J lost 11 bases. The CDR3 region has the DNA TGTGCCAGTAGCCCACGGACAGGGATGGGGAAGGCTTTCTTT. It codes for CASSPRTGMGKAFF.

This clonotype appeared a few times. The rearrangement links TRBV18 to TRBJ2-3, with D possibly TRBD2 on 5 matching bases. Germline V gene data show CDR1 as KGHSH and CDR2 as LQKENI. V was pared by 1 base and J by 3 bases, with 11 bases between. The CDR3 is 15 amino acids. The CDR3 region has the DNA TGTGCCAGCTCACCACGAAACACGGGAACAGATACGCAGTATTTT. This encodes CASSPRNTGTDTQYF. Full variable domain (missing parts from reference TRBV18 and TRBJ2-3): NAGVMQNPRHLVRRRGQEARLRCSPMKGHSHVYWYRQLPEEGLKFMVYLQKENIIDESGMPKERFSAEFPKEGPSILRIQQVVRGDSAAYFCASSPRNTGTDTQYFGPGTRLTVL.

V and J are TRBV7-2 and TRBJ2-3; no reliable D call. The CDR3 length is 13 residues. The V and J ends lost 4 bases and 4 bases respectively, with 9 bases between them. Germline V lookup: CDR1 SGHTA, CDR2 FQGNSA. As DNA, the CDR3 is TGTGCCAGCAGCTACACAGTTCCAGATACGCAGTATTTT. It is translated as CASSYTVPDTQYF.

The V and J genes are TRBV7-9 and TRBJ2-5; D is ambiguous. V dropped 5 bases and J dropped 4 bases, with 14 bases sitting between them. Germline-derived CDR1 and CDR2 are SEHNR and FQNEAQ (reference sequence). This CDR3 contains 14 residues. The chain's CDR3 is CASSLPASPETQYF. The DNA of the CDR3 is TGTGCCAGCAGCCTCCCGGCCTCCCCAGAGACCCAGTACTTC. Based on the CDR3 plus reference TRBV7-9 and TRBJ2-5, the full variable domain is DTGVSQNPRHKITKRGQNVTFRCDPISEHNRLYWYRQTLGQGPEFLTYFQNEAQLEKSRLLSDRFSAERPKGSFSTLEIQRTEQGDSAMYLCASSLPASPETQYFGPGTRLLVL.

This clonotype was counted between two and nine times. The chain links TRBV10-3 to TRBJ1-2; 9 bases agree with TRBD1. Germline lookup yields CDR1 ENHRY and CDR2 SYGVKD. V was clipped by 7 bases and J by 6 bases; unmatched bases: 6. This CDR3 comprises 13 residues. CDR3 residues: CAINTGQGNGYTF. In nucleotides, the CDR3 is TGTGCCATCAATACCGGACAGGGGAATGGCTACACCTTC.

The table lists this clonotype with a few counts. The chain uses TRBV7-9 and TRBJ1-2, with no clear D. The CDR3 is made up of 15 amino acids. The germline CDR1 and CDR2 sequences are SEHNR and FQNEAQ (reference sequence). Between the trimmed V and J ends, which lost 5 bases and 6 bases, there was a span of 19 bases. CDR3 DNA: TGTGCCAGCAGCCCCATGAGGATTCAGTCCGATGGCTACACCTTC. Protein product: CASSPMRIQSDGYTF. Variable domain in full (rest from reference TRBV7-9 and TRBJ1-2): DTGVSQNPRHKITKRGQNVTFRCDPISEHNRLYWYRQTLGQGPEFLTYFQNEAQLEKSRLLSDRFSAERPKGSFSTLEIQRTEQGDSAMYLCASSPMRIQSDGYTFGSGTRLTVV.

This clonotype was counted between two and nine times. The gene calls are TRBV20-1 and TRBJ1-1; D possibly corresponds to TRBD1 (6 bases). This CDR3 spans 15 amino acids. Germline loops: CDR1 DFQATT, CDR2 SNEGSKA (reference sequence). V dropped 0 bases and J dropped 6 bases, with 17 bases sitting between them. In DNA form, the CDR3 reads TGCAGTGCTAGAGATTCTTGGGACACAGGGTCTGAAGCTTTCTTT. Amino acid sequence: CSARDSWDTGSEAFF.

This clonotype was recorded a few times. The chain combines TRBV6-2 or TRBV6-3 with TRBJ1-1; D perhaps matches TRBD1 (5 bases). The CDR3 length is 15 residues. V was trimmed by 4 bases and J by 3 bases, leaving 15 bases between them. CDR1 MNHEY and CDR2 SVGEGT come from the germline V gene. The CDR3 sequence is CASSFTGRGHTEAFF. The CDR3 region has the DNA TGTGCCAGCAGTTTTACAGGTCGCGGGCACACTGAAGCTTTCTTT.

The gene calls are TRBV20-1 and TRBJ2-7, with TRBD2 identical over 8 bases. V was clipped by 6 bases and J by 3 bases; unmatched bases: 7. Germline-derived CDR1 and CDR2 are DFQATT and SNEGSKA (reference sequence). The CDR3 runs 13 residues. CDR3 in amino acids: CSAPTSVNYEQYF. The DNA for the CDR3 is TGCAGTGCGCCGACTAGCGTCAACTACGAGCAGTACTTC.

This clonotype was picked up many times. V usage is TRBV5-1 and J usage is TRBJ1-2; D perhaps matches TRBD1 (6 bases). Trimming pared 7 bases from V and 2 bases from J, leaving 15 bases between. CDR1 and CDR2 from the germline V gene are SGHRS and YFSETQ. CDR3 length equals 14 residues. The CDR3 bases are TGCGCCAGCGGGTCAGGGGATCGCAACTATGGCTACACCTTC. Translation gives CASGSGDRNYGYTF.

This clonotype was detected ten times or more. The chain combines TRBV29-1 with TRBJ2-7, with no clear D. This CDR3 contains 12 residues. CDR1 SQVTM and CDR2 ANQGSEA come from the germline V gene. V was trimmed by 6 bases and J by 0 bases, leaving 9 bases between them. The CDR3 protein is CSVAPHSYEQYF. The CDR3 coding sequence is TGCAGCGTCGCCCCTCACTCCTACGAGCAGTACTTC.

The rearrangement links TRBV9 to TRBJ2-1; TRBD1 matches at 10 bases. Germline values: CDR1 SGDLS, CDR2 YYNGEE. The V and J ends lost 3 bases and 4 bases, in that order; junction bases with no gene match: 10. The CDR3 covers 17 residues. The CDR3 region is CASSGERTGGIYNEQFF. The CDR3 nucleotides read TGTGCCAGCAGCGGAGAACGGACAGGGGGAATATACAATGAGCAGTTCTTC.

This clonotype was recorded many times. This CDR3 is CATSVQGGTGELFF. The CDR3 coding sequence is TGTGCCACCAGCGTACAGGGAGGTACCGGGGAGCTGTTTTTT. This rearrangement joins TRBV24-1 to TRBJ2-2; D is perhaps TRBD1 or TRBD2 (6 bases each). V lost 7 bases to trimming and J lost 5 bases, with 13 bases between them. Per the germline V gene, CDR1 is KGHDR and CDR2 is SFDVKD. The CDR3 is 14 amino acids.

About this clonotype: This clone may be a read error of a much larger clone one base away. The J gene is TRBJ2-5, the V gene TRBV2; 7 bases fit TRBD1. Germline V CDR1 and CDR2: SNHLY, FYNNEI. This CDR3 contains 14 residues. Losses at the gene ends were 3 bases for V and 3 bases for J; bases not matched to a gene: 4. CDR3 residues: CASSEAGTEETQYF. The CDR3, as DNA: TGTGCCAGCAGTGAGGCCGGGACAGAAGAGACCCAGTACTTC. The whole variable domain, remainder taken from reference TRBV2 and TRBJ2-5, is EPEVTQTPSHQVTQMGQEVILRCVPISNHLYFYWYRQILGQKVEFLVSFYNNEISEKSEIFDDQFSVERPDGSNFTLKIRSTKLEDSAMYFCASSEAGTEETQYFGPGTRLLVL.

This clonotype was observed a few times. The DNA for the CDR3 is TGTGCCAGCAGTGGGACCGCGGGTACGGTTTATGGCTACACCTTC. Protein sequence: CASSGTAGTVYGYTF. This chain connects TRBV6-1 to TRBJ1-2; D remains unclear. Germline V gene lookup returns CDR1 MNHNS and CDR2 SASEGT. Trimming removed 4 bases at V and 5 bases at J, with 17 bases between. This CDR3 is 15 amino acids long.

This clonotype was seen many times. V is TRBV7-8 and J is TRBJ2-3, with 12 bases matching TRBD2. Germline trimming cut 5 bases from V and 0 bases from J; bases unmatched to any gene: 15. CDR3 length equals 20 residues. In germline, CDR1 is SGHVS, CDR2 FQNEAQ. The CDR3 DNA is TGTGCCAGCAGCCGACTACTAGCGGGGGGCCCTCTGATTAGCACAGATACGCAGTATTTT. It codes for CASSRLLAGGPLISTDTQYF.

This sequence joins TRBV5-1 and TRBJ1-6; D is unclear. Trimming took off 0 bases at V and 9 bases at J, with 16 bases between the two ends. The CDR3 consists of 16 residues. Per the germline V gene, CDR1 is SGHRS and CDR2 is YFSETQ. The CDR3: CASSLAPLRVGSPLHF. CDR3 sequence (DNA): TGCGCCAGCAGCTTGGCCCCACTAAGGGTTGGTTCACCCCTCCACTTT.

This clonotype has just a few counts. Here the CDR3 reads CASSHRQDANSPLHF. CDR3 nucleotide sequence: TGCGCCAGCAGCCATCGACAGGACGCTAATTCACCCCTCCACTTT. V usage is TRBV4-1 and J usage is TRBJ1-6; TRBD1 is a possible D gene (6 bases). The CDR3 contains 15 residues. The germline V and J ends were trimmed by 3 bases and 6 bases, with 12 bases remaining between them. CDR1 is MGHRA, CDR2 YSYEKL, per germline.

The chain couples TRBV5-6 to TRBJ2-3; D is ambiguous. The CDR3 loop spans 16 amino acids. Looked up from germline, CDR1 is SGHDT and CDR2 is YYEEEE. The V end lost 2 bases, the J end lost 0 bases, and 13 bases lay between the germline ends. This CDR3 is CASSFRQESSTDTQYF. The DNA of the CDR3 is TGTGCCAGCAGCTTTCGGCAGGAATCTAGCACAGATACGCAGTATTTT.